The rows below give T cell receptor beta chains drawn from one sample of a study of shared clonotypes between healthy human individuals. Data came from immunoSEQ multiplex PCR; TCRdb stores just in-frame clones and leaves some out. Of 150,000 to 200,000 clones listed, approximately 95% were seen once; the top ten hold approximately 0.07%. The sequenced sample was naive CD4+ T cells sorted from blood. The receptor set was obtained from a young woman in good health. CDR3s include the opening cysteine and the closing phenylalanine or tryptophan. D genes are given only for firm matches. Clone size is given for some rows only: seen once, a few or many times, or a class if the clone is expanded.

j_call d_call v_call clone_size cdr3_length cdr3_nt cdr3_aa
TRBJ1-5 TRBD1 TRBV2 few 16 TGTGCCAGCTCTCGGGGGCGGGGACAGGGCAATCAGCCCCAGCATTTT CASSRGRGQGNQPQHF
TRBJ2-7 NA TRBV19 NA 15 TGTGCCAGTAGTATAGAGCAGGGGCCCTCCTACGAGCAGTACTTC CASSIEQGPSYEQYF
TRBJ2-7 TRBD1 TRBV5-1 NA 15 TGCGCCAGCAGCCACCCACAGGGGGCGTCCTACGAGCAGTACTTC CASSHPQGASYEQYF
TRBJ2-1 NA TRBV5-1 NA 14 TGCGCCAGCAGCGCCGTCACTAGTTTGGATGAGCAGTTCTTC CASSAVTSLDEQFF
TRBJ1-6 NA TRBV28 NA 16 TGTGCCAGCAGTTCCCCACAGGGTGGCTATAATTCACCCCTCCACTTT CASSSPQGGYNSPLHF
TRBJ1-2 NA TRBV9 NA 16 TGTGCCAGCAGCCTTAACGTGGGCAGAAAGTCCTATGGCTACACCTTC CASSLNVGRKSYGYTF
TRBJ2-7 NA TRBV19 NA 15 TGTGCCAGTAGTCCGGGGGACAGCGTCTCCTACGAGCAGTACTTC CASSPGDSVSYEQYF
TRBJ1-2 NA TRBV28 few 12 TGTGCCAGCCTTGGAGCGGGCTATGGCTACACCTTC CASLGAGYGYTF
TRBJ2-7 NA TRBV2 NA 13 TGTGCCAGTGGGGCCCAGGGCGTCGGGGAGCAGTACTTC CASGAQGVGEQYF
TRBJ2-7 TRBD1 TRBV27 NA 15 TGTGCCAGCAGGGACCCACGGGACAGAACCTACGAGCAGTACTTC CASRDPRDRTYEQYF
TRBJ1-2 TRBD1 TRBV18 NA 14 TGTGCCAGCTCACGGGGGACAGGGGACTATGGCTACACCTTC CASSRGTGDYGYTF
TRBJ2-1 TRBD1 TRBV5-5 NA 16 TGTGCCAGCAGCTTGGCCGGGACAGGGAGTATCCATGAGCAGTTCTTC CASSLAGTGSIHEQFF
TRBJ1-4 NA TRBV28 once 14 TGTGCCAGCAGTTTACGATCAACTAATGAAAAACTGTTTTTT CASSLRSTNEKLFF
TRBJ2-5 TRBD2 TRBV7-3 NA 16 TGTGCCAGCAGCTCTACCGGATCTAGCGGGAGAAAGACCCAGTACTTC CASSSTGSSGRKTQYF
TRBJ2-2 TRBD2 TRBV28 NA 15 TGTGCCAGCAGCCTCAGCGGGGGGGACGCCGGGGAGCTGTTTTTT CASSLSGGDAGELFF
TRBJ1-1 NA TRBV4-1 NA 17 TGCGCCAGCAGCCAAGATCTGAGAGGCCCTCGGGACACTGAAGCTTTCTTT CASSQDLRGPRDTEAFF
TRBJ2-2 TRBD2 TRBV19 NA 17 TGTGCCAGTAGTATAGAAGGCGGGAGTAACTATCCCGGGGAGCTGTTTTTT CASSIEGGSNYPGELFF